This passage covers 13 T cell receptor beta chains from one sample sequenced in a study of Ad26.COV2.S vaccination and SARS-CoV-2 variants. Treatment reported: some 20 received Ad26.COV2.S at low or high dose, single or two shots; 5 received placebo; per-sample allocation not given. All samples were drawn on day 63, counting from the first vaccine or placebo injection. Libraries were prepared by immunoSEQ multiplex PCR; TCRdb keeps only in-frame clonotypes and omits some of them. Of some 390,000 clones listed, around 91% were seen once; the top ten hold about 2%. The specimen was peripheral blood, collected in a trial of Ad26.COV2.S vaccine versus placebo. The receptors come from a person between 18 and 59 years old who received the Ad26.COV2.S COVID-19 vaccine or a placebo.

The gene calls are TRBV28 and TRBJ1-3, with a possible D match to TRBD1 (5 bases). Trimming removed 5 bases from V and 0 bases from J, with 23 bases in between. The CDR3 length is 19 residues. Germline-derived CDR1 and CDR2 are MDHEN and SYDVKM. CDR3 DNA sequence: TGTGCCAGCAGTCATACCACCAGGGACCGTACCATCTCTGGAAACACCATATATTTT. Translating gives CASSHTTRDRTISGNTIYF. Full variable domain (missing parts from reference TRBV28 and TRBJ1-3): DVKVTQSSRYLVKRTGEKVFLECVQDMDHENMFWYRQDPGLGLRLIYFSYDVKMKEKGDIPEGYSVSREKKERFSLILESASTNQTSMYLCASSHTTRDRTISGNTIYFGEGSWLTVV.

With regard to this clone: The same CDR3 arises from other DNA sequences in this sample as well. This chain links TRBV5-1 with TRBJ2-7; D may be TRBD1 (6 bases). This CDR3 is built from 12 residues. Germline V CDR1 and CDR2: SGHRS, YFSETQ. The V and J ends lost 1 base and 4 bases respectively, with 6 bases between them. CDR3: CASSLQGYEQYF. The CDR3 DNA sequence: TGCGCCAGCAGCTTGCAGGGGTACGAGCAGTACTTC.

CDR3 sequence: CASSLEQARDTQYF. As DNA, the CDR3 is TGTGCCAGCAGTTTAGAACAGGCCAGGGATACGCAGTATTTT. The V and J genes are TRBV27 and TRBJ2-3, with D possibly being TRBD1 (5 bases). The CDR3 loop spans 14 amino acids. In germline, CDR1 is MNHEY, CDR2 SMNVEV (reference sequence). Trimming removed 2 bases from V and 6 bases from J, with 12 bases in between.

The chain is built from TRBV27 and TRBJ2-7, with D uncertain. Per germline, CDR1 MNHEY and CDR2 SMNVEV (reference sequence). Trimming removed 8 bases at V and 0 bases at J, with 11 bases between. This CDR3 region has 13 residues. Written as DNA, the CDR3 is TGTGCCAGCGGAAGACTGAGCTCCTACGAGCAGTACTTC. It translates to CASGRLSSYEQYF.

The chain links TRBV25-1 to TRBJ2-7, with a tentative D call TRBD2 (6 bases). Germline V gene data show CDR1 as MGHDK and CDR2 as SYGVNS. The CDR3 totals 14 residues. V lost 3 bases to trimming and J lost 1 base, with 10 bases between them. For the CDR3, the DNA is TGTGCCAGCAGTGACCAGGCGGGGTCCTACGAGCAGTACTTC. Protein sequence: CASSDQAGSYEQYF.

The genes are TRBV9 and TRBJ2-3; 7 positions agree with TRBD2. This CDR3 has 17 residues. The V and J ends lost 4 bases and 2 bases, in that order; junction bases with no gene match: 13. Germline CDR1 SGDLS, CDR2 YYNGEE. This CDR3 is CASSRPPAGAITDTQYF. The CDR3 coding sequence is TGTGCCAGCAGCCGACCGCCGGCGGGAGCCATCACAGATACGCAGTATTTT.

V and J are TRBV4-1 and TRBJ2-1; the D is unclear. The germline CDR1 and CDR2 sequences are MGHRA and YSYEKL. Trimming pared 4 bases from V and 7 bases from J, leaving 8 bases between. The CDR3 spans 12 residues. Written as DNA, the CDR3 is TGCGCCAGCAGCCCCACCGGGAATGAGCAGTTCTTC. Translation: CASSPTGNEQFF.

The CDR3 loop reads CASSEEAAQPEQYF. The CDR3 nucleotides read TGTGCCAGCAGTGAAGAGGCGGCACAGCCCGAGCAGTACTTC. The V and J genes are TRBV2 and TRBJ2-7; no firm D call. Germline values: CDR1 SNHLY, CDR2 FYNNEI. CDR3 length equals 14 residues. V lost 1 base and J lost 6, with 13 bases in between.

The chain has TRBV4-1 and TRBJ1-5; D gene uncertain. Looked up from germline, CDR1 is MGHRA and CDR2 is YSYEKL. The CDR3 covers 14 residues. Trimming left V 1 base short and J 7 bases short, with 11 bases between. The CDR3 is CASSQVGAEQPQHF. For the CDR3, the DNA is TGCGCCAGCAGCCAAGTGGGCGCAGAGCAGCCCCAGCATTTT.

CDR3 protein: CASSRGVSTLGETQYF. CDR3 nucleotide sequence: TGTGCCAGCAGCCGGGGGGTCTCCACTCTGGGAGAGACCCAGTACTTC. V usage is TRBV27 and J usage is TRBJ2-5; the match to TRBD2 covers 7 bases. CDR1 and CDR2 from the germline V gene are MNHEY and SMNVEV (reference sequence). Trimming took 6 bases from V and 4 from J; bases not matched to a gene: 14. CDR3 size: 16 residues.

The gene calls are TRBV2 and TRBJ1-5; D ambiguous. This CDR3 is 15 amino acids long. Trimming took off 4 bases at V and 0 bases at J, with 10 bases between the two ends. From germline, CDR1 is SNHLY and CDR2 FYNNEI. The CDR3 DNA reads TGTGCCAGCAGTGCGGACGGCAATAGCAATCAGCCCCAGCATTTT. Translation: CASSADGNSNQPQHF.

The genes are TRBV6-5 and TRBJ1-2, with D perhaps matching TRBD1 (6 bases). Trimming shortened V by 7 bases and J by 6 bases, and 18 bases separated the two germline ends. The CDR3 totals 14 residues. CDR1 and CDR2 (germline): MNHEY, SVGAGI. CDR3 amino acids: CASTDRGAYDGYTF. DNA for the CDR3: TGTGCCAGCACCGACCGGGGGGCCTACGATGGCTACACCTTC.

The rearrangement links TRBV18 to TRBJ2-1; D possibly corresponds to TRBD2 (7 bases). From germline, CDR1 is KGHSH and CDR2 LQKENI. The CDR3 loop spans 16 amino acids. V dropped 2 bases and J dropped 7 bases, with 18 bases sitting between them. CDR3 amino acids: CASSPGGPRGGNEQFF. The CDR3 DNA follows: TGTGCCAGCTCACCAGGGGGCCCCAGGGGAGGGAATGAGCAGTTCTTC.